Detailed here is one TCR beta chain. Its antigen remains unidentified. The data were taken from a study of synovial regulatory T cells in juvenile arthritis. Overall study: A few patients were therapy-naive; about 6 received methotrexate alone.

Generated by immunoSEQ multiplex PCR, the TCRdb table keeps only in-frame clones and is missing some. The sample data list about 10,000 clones. The CDR3 sequence is 16 residues long. Only the protein is on record. CDR1 and CDR2 (germline): SGHAT, FQNNGV. Study findings and constraints: TCR diversity was lower in inflammation-associated blood Treg cells than in other blood Treg cells.

This receptor was taken from a donor younger than 35 with juvenile idiopathic arthritis. Sequencing was performed on Treg cells from blood. The subset was: remaining (HLA-DR-negative) circulating blood Treg cells. This chain links TRBV11-2 with TRBJ1-4. The CDR3: CASSRNAVRTNEKLFF.